This T cell receptor (beta chain) was recovered during a study of blood T cell repertoires in COVID-19 (dated by TCRdb to between 2020 and 2021). In terms of the full investigation: Collaborator samples came from the United States, Italy and Spain and covered acute and convalescent phases of COVID-19. The prospective study material was composed of cDNA or gDNA derived from T cells, B-cell-depleted T cells, or PBMCs. HLA class I and class II types, where available, came from metadata supplied by the sample provider rather than from assay-based typing. A de-identified subject ID, COVID-19 status, age in years and sex were almost always included in the sample metadata. The dataset comprised deeply sampled blood TCRbeta repertoires from subjects exposed to, actively infected with, or recovered from COVID-19. The repertoires were released in a freely available public database intended as a resource for research on the immune response to SARS-CoV-2. Samples came from the ongoing ImmuneRACE study (first 160 participants) plus 1,254 subjects from 6 global collaborators. The study at large found these results: Clinical and demographic metadata were provided uncurated, with the amount varying by source and participant.

TCRbeta CDR3 regions were amplified from genomic DNA by means of the immunoSEQ Assay, a bias-controlled multiplex PCR. The source study handled its data this way. The number of nucleated cells in each sample was estimated by amplification of reference gene primers within the assay. To quantify the absolute abundance of each unique TCRbeta CDR3 rearrangement, sequence reads were collapsed and filtered. For each sample, productive Simpson clonality was calculated by taking the square root of Simpson's diversity index across productive rearrangements. The clones in this table, taken by TCRdb from immuneACCESS, are in-frame only. Not every clone is retained; where verified, under half of the shortfall comes from an unresolved V gene, and the cause of the rest is unknown. V, J and clone size reflect that table, while D and trimming were determined from the DNA. The sample table holds 250,000 or so clones, of which approximately 82% were seen once. Under 2.5% of the sample lies in the top ten.

For CDR1 and CDR2, the germline V gene lists SGHAT and FQNNGV. CDR3 length: 14 amino acids, cysteine to phenylalanine. CDR3 DNA only is kept here, 42 bases in frame from base 1. V lost 1 base and J lost 7 bases; the stretch between them is 13 bases long. A remark on this clone: Its antigen is not yet known. Base-call qualities are not available, and no considerably larger clone is one nucleotide away.

Samples from volunteer blood donors who had recovered from COVID-19 were contributed by a second Seattle source. Whole blood was collected in K2EDTA tubes by collaborating institutions according to the institutions' own protocols. For TCRbeta analysis, collaborators shipped samples as frozen whole blood, isolated PBMCs, or DNA extracted from either of those sample types. Sequencing input: peripheral blood. The sequence is built from TRBV11-2 and TRBJ1-1, and TRBD1 may be the D gene, going by 5 matching bases. This receptor was taken from a man aged 35 to 55 who had recovered from COVID-19. The bases are TGTGCCAGCAGCTTAGTAAAGGGGCGCGGTGAAGCTTTCTTT. It codes for CASSLVKGRGEAFF.